This T cell receptor beta chain was retrieved from a study of T cells in tuberculosis. Study overall: Sequenced TCRs come from CD1B-GMM tetramer-binding T cells.

Using immunoSEQ multiplex PCR, the repertoire was profiled, and TCRdb retains in-frame clones only, with some absent. Here the sample spans some 30,000 clones, roughly 94% being singletons. This CDR3 is 15 amino acids long. Germline V CDR1 and CDR2: SGHNT, YYREEE (reference sequence). Concerning this clone: The junction departs from germline at one end; a sequencing error may be responsible.

This chain joins TRBV5-4 and TRBJ2-2; 8 bases align to TRBD2. This sequence was found in a donor between 10 and 35 years old with latent tuberculosis or without tuberculosis infection. Sequenced: PBMCs. The CDR3 sequence: CASSRFSGNAGELFF. Here the CDR3 DNA reads TGTGCCAGCAGCCGTTTTAGCGGGAACGCCGGGGAGCTGTTTTTT.